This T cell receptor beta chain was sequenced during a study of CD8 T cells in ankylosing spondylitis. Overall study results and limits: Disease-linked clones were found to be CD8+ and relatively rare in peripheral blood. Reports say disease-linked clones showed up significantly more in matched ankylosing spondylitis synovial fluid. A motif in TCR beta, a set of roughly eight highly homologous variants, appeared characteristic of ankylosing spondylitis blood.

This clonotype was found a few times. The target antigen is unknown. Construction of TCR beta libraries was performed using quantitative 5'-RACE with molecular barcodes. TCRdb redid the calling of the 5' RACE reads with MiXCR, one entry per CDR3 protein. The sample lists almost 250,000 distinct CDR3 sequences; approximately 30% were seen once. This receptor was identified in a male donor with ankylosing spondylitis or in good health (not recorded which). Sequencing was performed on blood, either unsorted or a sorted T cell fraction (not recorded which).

CDR3 sequence reads: CASTTKTQYF. The CDR3 DNA reads TGCGCCAGCACCACGAAGACCCAGTACTTC. The genes are TRBV5-1 and TRBJ2-5, with D hard to call. The CDR3 runs 10 residues. CDR1 is SGHRS, CDR2 YFSETQ, per germline. The V gene lost 6 bases and the J gene lost 6 bases, with 6 bases spanning the gap.